The rows below give T cell receptor beta chains drawn from one sample of a study of T cell responses to AZD1222 COVID-19 vaccine. The data were produced by immunoSEQ multiplex PCR, yet TCRdb's version contains in-frame clones alone and is incomplete. This sample has 200,000 to 250,000 clones, with approximately 94% found just once. This specimen was peripheral blood, taken 28 days after the second dose of the MenACWY control vaccine. These receptors originate from an adult who received the MenACWY meningococcal vaccine as a control. CDR3s leave out the opening cysteine and the closing phenylalanine or tryptophan.

len,v_gene,CDR3aa
12,TRBV19,ASKQVLSTGELF
15,TRBV7-9,ASREQLGRPTTDTQY
13,TRBV7-3,ASSPGLGFADTQY
14,TRBV3-1/TRBV3-2,ASSQGGAAGANVLT
9,TRBV7-9,ASSPVDEQF
11,TRBV7-2,ASSWDFRYEQY
16,TRBV30,AWKTGGTPFSYNSPLH
12,TRBV3-1/TRBV3-2,ASSQVETGVEQY
14,TRBV4-2,ASSQASASGYNEQF
9,TRBV20-1,SAMGTHEQY
13,TRBV27,ASSAGTSEGATQY
13,TRBV7-3,ASRATSGTSYEQY
14,TRBV6-5,ASSYSRTGGVETQY
11,TRBV30,AWSSGQGYEQY
12,TRBV9,ASSGTRNTGELF
13,TRBV6-5,ASSWGPGLNQPQH
13,TRBV13,ASSLNRPNTGELF
12,TRBV21-1,ASAPRADRYGYT
15,TRBV23-1,ASSQGPRQYSNQPQH
11,TRBV28,ASSPWTRGGYT
11,TRBV12-2,ASRQILAYGYT
10,TRBV30,AWSLLGNEAF
10,TRBV5-4,ASTWGGHGYT
13,TRBV7-2,ASSGDPGGNQPQH
9,TRBV27,ASSDSAEQF
13,TRBV9,ASSPWPKGSWEQF